This TCR beta chain is from a study of T cell changes during pregnancy in multiple sclerosis. Germline V gene sequence: CDR1 LNHDA, CDR2 SQIVND (reference sequence). The CDR3 has 13 residues. V shed 3 bases and J shed 3 bases, with 8 bases lying between them. The data were produced by immunoSEQ multiplex PCR, yet TCRdb's version contains in-frame clones alone and is incomplete. The sample has 65,000 to 75,000 clones; over 85% are singletons. This TCR was sampled from a female donor in good health, enrolled as a control in a pregnancy study. This specimen consisted of peripheral blood, obtained after pregnancy. The rearrangement uses TRBV19 and TRBJ1-1; D unclear. The CDR3 sequence is CASSIGGHTEAFF. The CDR3 coding sequence is TGTGCCAGTAGTATCGGAGGGCACACTGAAGCTTTCTTT. Full variable domain (missing parts from reference TRBV19 and TRBJ1-1): DGGITQSPKYLFRKEGQNVTLSCEQNLNHDAMYWYRQDPGQGLRLIYYSQIVNDFQKGDIAEGYSVSREKKESFPLTVTSAQKNPTAFYLCASSIGGHTEAFFGQGTRLTVV.